A single sample gave rise to the 24 T cell receptor beta chains below, sequenced in a study of T-cell reconstitution after alpha-beta-depleted transplantation in children. As it was prepared, the TCRbeta library received unique molecular identifiers. Using its own MiXCR run on the PCR reads, TCRdb lists one record per CDR3 protein. The repertoire has about 460,000 distinct CDR3 sequences, roughly a tenth of them found once; the top ten carry 2% to 2.5%. Specimen: PBMCs, collected before TCRalphabeta/CD19-depleted stem cell transplant. Receptors were obtained from a child under 10 years old with inherited bone marrow failure, due to receive a stem cell transplant.

This clonotype was recorded only once. CDR3 nucleotides: TGTGCCAGCAGCTCCCGACTAGCGGGAGTTGTCACAGATACGCAGTATTTT. Protein product: CASSSRLAGVVTDTQYF. J is TRBJ2-3 and V is TRBV7-9, with 12 bases identical to TRBD2. There are 17 residues in the CDR3. After removal of 4 bases from V and 2 bases from J, the junction contained 7 bases not matched to a gene. CDR1 is SEHNR and CDR2 is FQNEAQ in the germline V gene (reference sequence).

This clonotype was seen ten or more times. V gene TRBV27 combines with J gene TRBJ1-4, with no clear D. Trimming stripped 5 bases from V and 8 bases from J, with 12 bases between. This CDR3 is built from 13 residues. Germline V gene sequence: CDR1 MNHEY, CDR2 SMNVEV (reference sequence). DNA for the CDR3: TGTGCCAGCAGTGTTCACGTAGAGGAAAAACTGTTTTTT. This codes for CASSVHVEEKLFF.

This clonotype was counted ten times or more. The V call is TRBV4-3, the J call TRBJ2-7, with TRBD2 as a possible D gene (6 bases). The germline CDR1 and CDR2 sequences are LGHNA and YSLEER. There are 15 residues in the CDR3. V dropped 0 bases and J dropped 7 bases, with 16 bases sitting between them. The CDR3 region is CASSQDGGVLREQYF. CDR3 DNA sequence: TGCGCCAGCAGCCAAGACGGAGGGGTACTGAGGGAGCAGTACTTC.

Of note for this clonotype: A much larger clone lies one base from this, so it may be a read error. The CDR3 nucleotides are TGCGCCAGCAGCCAAGGTCCCCCTAGCGGGAATCCCGGGGAGCTGTTTTTT. This codes for CASSQGPPSGNPGELFF. V is TRBV4-3 and J is TRBJ2-2; 9 nucleotides match TRBD2. Germline V CDR1 and CDR2: LGHNA, YSLEER. The CDR3 sequence is 17 residues long. V dropped 1 base and J dropped 6; count of bases not matched to a gene: 9.

The V and J genes are TRBV29-1 and TRBJ2-1; TRBD2 agrees at 7 bases. V gave up 7 bases and J gave up 9 bases; unmatched junction bases: 12. There are 13 residues in the CDR3. Germline V gene data show CDR1 as SQVTM and CDR2 as ANQGSEA. The CDR3 nucleotides read TGCAGCGGCGGGACTACCCACTTCGGTGAGCAGTTCTTC. This codes for CSGGTTHFGEQFF.

The chain is built from TRBV27 and TRBJ2-7; no reliable D call. The CDR3 length is 16 residues. Between the trimmed V and J ends, which lost 0 bases and 0 bases, there was a span of 12 bases. CDR1 is MNHEY and CDR2 is SMNVEV in the germline V gene (reference sequence). The CDR3, as DNA: TGTGCCAGCAGTTTATCGTGGCTAATGAGCTCCTACGAGCAGTACTTC. This encodes CASSLSWLMSSYEQYF.

To note about this clonotype: A much larger clone lies one base from this, so it may be a read error. The rearrangement uses TRBV5-8 and TRBJ2-1; the D gene is possibly TRBD2 (5 bases). From germline, CDR1 is SGHTS and CDR2 YDEGEE. The CDR3 consists of 15 residues. The CDR3 sequence is CTSSFRPSSYNEQFF. In DNA, the CDR3 is TGTACCAGCAGCTTTCGCCCTAGCTCTTACAATGAGCAGTTCTTC.

This clonotype was detected many times. This sequence joins TRBV12-3 or TRBV12-4 and TRBJ1-1; no clear D gene. The V end was cut by 5 bases, the J end by 7 bases, with 17 bases between. This CDR3 spans 14 amino acids. CDR3 sequence reads: CASSLPNSGGEAFF. Written as DNA, the CDR3 is TGTGCCAGCAGTCTCCCGAACAGTGGCGGTGAAGCTTTCTTT.

Ten or more counts support this clonotype. The V call is TRBV15, the J call TRBJ2-4; D gene unclear. This CDR3 has 16 residues. Deletions cut 0 bases from V and 8 bases from J, with 17 bases between. Per germline, CDR1 LNHNV and CDR2 YYDKDF (reference sequence). In DNA, the CDR3 is TGTGCCACCAGCAGAGATGGGAAGGCTTCTGGCGACATTCAGTACTTC. Amino acids: CATSRDGKASGDIQYF.

At least ten counts were recorded for this clonotype. The chain carries TRBV10-2 and TRBJ2-1; D unresolved. The germline V gene encodes CDR1 WSHSY and CDR2 SAAADI. The CDR3 covers 13 residues. With 6 bases removed from V and 8 bases from J, the gap between germline ends came to 14 bases. The CDR3 DNA is TGCGCCAGCAGATCGGCCGGTGGTCATGAGCAGTTCTTC. It translates to CASRSAGGHEQFF.

This clonotype was counted only a few times. The V call is TRBV6-1, the J call TRBJ2-7; D may be TRBD1 (6 bases). Germline V CDR1 and CDR2: MNHNS, SASEGT. The CDR3 covers 13 residues. V was shortened by 7 bases and J by 4 bases, with 14 bases between the two germline ends. The CDR3 sequence: CASTKGVYYEQYF. The CDR3 DNA is TGTGCCAGCACCAAGGGGGTCTATTACGAGCAGTACTTC.

This clonotype was seen a few times. The V call is TRBV2, the J call TRBJ2-5, with D perhaps matching TRBD1 or TRBD2 (5 bases each). The CDR3 length is 14 residues. The germline CDR1 and CDR2 sequences are SNHLY and FYNNEI. Trimming pared 11 bases from V and 4 bases from J, leaving 20 bases between. Here the CDR3 reads CAFNRDPYVETQYF. Here the CDR3 DNA reads TGTGCCTTTAACCGGGACCCCTATGTAGAGACCCAGTACTTC.

This clonotype occurred many times. The chain recombines TRBV4-3 with TRBJ2-6; 10 positions agree with TRBD1. Per germline, CDR1 LGHNA and CDR2 YSLEER. The V and J ends lost 4 bases and 2 bases, in that order; junction bases with no gene match: 8. This CDR3 contains 18 residues. The CDR3 region has the DNA TGCGCCAGCAGCCGACGGACAGGGGGAATGACTGGGGCCAACGTCCTGACTTTC. Protein: CASSRRTGGMTGANVLTF.

Note on this clonotype: A clone one base away is much larger, so this may be a read error. The chain links TRBV20-1 to TRBJ2-7; TRBD2 matches at 13 bases. The germline V gene encodes CDR1 DFQATT and CDR2 SNEGSKA (reference sequence). The CDR3 contains 14 residues. In DNA form, the CDR3 reads TGCTGTGCTGGGGGACTAGCGGGACTCGACGAGCAGTACTTC. Its protein is CCAGGLAGLDEQYF.

There are many counts of this clonotype. The V call is TRBV12-3 or TRBV12-4, the J call TRBJ2-5; tentative D call: TRBD2 (6 bases). V lost 3 bases, J lost 5 bases, and 10 bases lay in between. CDR3 size: 13 residues. The CDR3 protein is CASSLYGGETQYF. In DNA form, the CDR3 reads TGTGCCAGCAGTTTGTACGGAGGGGAGACCCAGTACTTC.

This clonotype was picked up many times. The CDR3 DNA reads as TGCAGCGCGGGACTAGCCCCACTCTACGAGCAGTACTTC. Its translation is CSAGLAPLYEQYF. This chain links TRBV29-1 with TRBJ2-7, with 9 nucleotides matching TRBD2. Germline CDR1 reads SQVTM; CDR2 reads ANQGSEA. Germline trimming cut 7 bases from V and 3 bases from J; bases unmatched to any gene: 7. The CDR3 contains 13 residues.

The table lists this clonotype with many counts. The rearrangement links TRBV20-1 to TRBJ2-1; a weak D match, TRBD2 (6 bases). Germline lookup yields CDR1 DFQATT and CDR2 SNEGSKA (reference sequence). Trimming removed 3 bases at V and 10 bases at J, with 13 bases between. This CDR3 has 12 residues. CDR3 in DNA: TGCAGTGCTAGCCCTCTAGCGTCCGAGCAGTTCTTC. This sequence encodes CSASPLASEQFF.

This clonotype was counted at least ten times. This chain links TRBV6-2 or TRBV6-3 with TRBJ2-3; 9 bases align to TRBD2. Germline assignment: CDR1 MNHEY and CDR2 SVGEGT. Trimming took 5 bases from V and 0 from J; bases not matched to a gene: 6. The CDR3 runs to 16 residues. CDR3 in amino acids: CASSRRLAASTDTQYF. The DNA of the CDR3 is TGTGCCAGCAGTCGGAGACTAGCGGCTAGCACAGATACGCAGTATTTT.

This clonotype occurred a few times. The V gene is TRBV20-1, the J gene TRBJ2-7; 7 bases match TRBD1. Germline CDR1 and CDR2: DFQATT and SNEGSKA (reference sequence). The CDR3 sequence is 13 residues long. V shed 3 bases and J 2 bases; nucleotides not matched to a gene: 4. CDR3 protein: CSASRQGAYEQYF. CDR3 sequence (DNA): TGCAGTGCTAGTCGGCAGGGGGCCTACGAGCAGTACTTC.

V usage is TRBV5-1 and J usage is TRBJ2-2; D perhaps matches TRBD1 (5 bases). The CDR3 loop spans 16 amino acids. V dropped 4 bases and J dropped 1 base, with 14 bases sitting between them. Germline values: CDR1 SGHRS, CDR2 YFSETQ. The CDR3 DNA is TGCGCCAGCAGCCTAGGACACCGGATGAACACCGGGGAGCTGTTTTTT. It is translated as CASSLGHRMNTGELFF.

This clonotype was seen at least ten times. The rearrangement joins TRBV28 to TRBJ2-2; 7 bases match TRBD1. Germline trimming cut 4 bases from V and 6 bases from J; bases unmatched to any gene: 17. Germline values: CDR1 MDHEN, CDR2 SYDVKM. This CDR3 comprises 18 residues. The CDR3 coding sequence is TGTGCCAGCAGTTACCCGAGAGACAGGGTTGATGGTCCCGGGGAGCTGTTTTTT. Its protein is CASSYPRDRVDGPGELFF.

This clonotype was counted many times. V gene TRBV7-2 combines with J gene TRBJ2-3, with TRBD2 as a possible D gene (6 bases). The length of the CDR3 is 15 residues. V dropped 5 bases and J dropped 1 base, with 13 bases sitting between them. CDR1 is SGHTA and CDR2 is FQGNSA in the germline V gene. CDR3 sequence: CASSPGTLRTDTQYF. CDR3 sequence (DNA): TGTGCCAGCAGCCCAGGGACTCTTCGCACAGATACGCAGTATTTT.

In its sample, this clonotype was seen many times. As DNA, the CDR3 is TGTGCCAGCAGCGTAGTCGCGCTAGCCAAAAACATTCAGTACTTC. Amino acid sequence: CASSVVALAKNIQYF. This chain uses TRBV9 with TRBJ2-4; D uncertain. The CDR3 covers 15 residues. V was cut by 0 bases and J by 0 bases, with 7 bases left in between. In germline, CDR1 is SGDLS, CDR2 YYNGEE.

This clonotype was observed at least ten times. The genes are TRBV28 and TRBJ2-5; D is undetermined. The V gene's germline CDR1 is MDHEN and CDR2 SYDVKM. The CDR3 totals 13 residues. The V gene lost 2 bases and the J gene lost 5 bases, with 9 bases spanning the gap. The DNA of the CDR3 is TGTGCCAGCAGTTTAGGAACTCGTGAGACCCAGTACTTC. Translation gives CASSLGTRETQYF. The full variable domain, with the rest looked up from reference TRBV28 and TRBJ2-5, is DVKVTQSSRYLVKRTGEKVFLECVQDMDHENMFWYRQDPGLGLRLIYFSYDVKMKEKGDIPEGYSVSREKKERFSLILESASTNQTSMYLCASSLGTRETQYFGPGTRLLVL.